Described below is a single T cell receptor (beta chain) sequence and its context. This specimen belongs to a study of T cells in Graves' hyperthyroidism and ophthalmopathy. Any symptoms of ophthalmopathy came after the first hyperthyroidism diagnosis, from which the blood sample dates. TCR beta CDR3 sequences were amplified from RNA transcripts. HTBI primers were the set used in a first-round RT-PCR of the TCR CDR3. In TCRdb, the multiplex PCR reads were re-called with MiXCR into one record per CDR3 protein. The profile shows around 260,000 distinct CDR3 sequences, less than 30% of them singletons. Deletions cut 4 bases from V and 8 bases from J, with 17 bases between. Germline V gives CDR1 MNHEY, CDR2 SVGEGT. CDR3 length: 14 residues.

The sequenced sample consisted of blood. The V call is TRBV6-2 or TRBV6-3, the J call TRBJ1-1, with D tentatively TRBD1 (6 bases). The receptor was isolated from a man in his forties with Graves' hyperthyroidism that later progressed to Graves' ophthalmopathy. The CDR3 is CASSLLRGATEAFF. CDR3 bases: TGTGCCAGCAGTTTACTCAGGGGAGCCACCGAAGCTTTCTTT.